Shown below are 2 T cell receptor beta chains from a single sample sequenced in a study of T cell repertoires in ileal Crohn's disease. Profiled with immunoSEQ multiplex PCR; TCRdb holds only in-frame clones, not every one. The table shows approximately 7,700 clones, with roughly 96% occurring only once. Material for sequencing was ileal tissue. The source is an adult with Crohn's disease.

The chain carries TRBV7-2 and TRBJ2-2, with 8 bases aligning to TRBD1. The germline V gene encodes CDR1 SGHTA and CDR2 FQGNSA. The CDR3 is 17 amino acids. J lost 2 bases, V lost 1 base, and 6 bases had no gene match. The CDR3 is CASSLGGTGLNTGELFF. The CDR3 bases are TGTGCCAGCAGCTTAGGGGGGACAGGTCTAAACACCGGGGAGCTGTTTTTT.

The chain is built from TRBV6-5 and TRBJ1-2; TRBD1 matches 7 bases. The CDR3 loop spans 14 amino acids. Per germline, CDR1 MNHEY and CDR2 SVGAGI. V trimming: 4 bases; J trimming: 2 bases; junction bases outside the gene matches: 4. CDR3 nucleotides: TGTGCCAGCAGTTCTCCGACAGGGAACTATGGCTACACCTTC. Protein product: CASSSPTGNYGYTF.